This entry lists 31 T cell receptor beta chains sequenced from one sample in a study of blood T cell repertoires in COVID-19. Some clones are missing from TCRdb's copy, which holds only in-frame ones; the method was immunoSEQ multiplex PCR. The sample lists about 250,000 clones, about 91% seen once, with roughly 6.3% in the top ten. The sample was peripheral blood. Every receptor here comes from a woman in her twenties or thirties with COVID-19, enrolled during active disease.

The chain has TRBV28 and TRBJ2-7; 9 bases line up with TRBD1. The CDR3 loop spans 15 amino acids. Germline lookup yields CDR1 MDHEN and CDR2 SYDVKM. V trimming: 4 bases; J trimming: 2 bases; junction bases outside the gene matches: 6. Here the CDR3 DNA reads TGTGCCAGCAGTTCATCCGGGACAGGGACCTACGAGCAGTACTTC. Amino acids: CASSSSGTGTYEQYF.

The CDR3 nucleotides are TGTGCCAGCAGCCAAGTTGTGGGGACAGGGGGAAGGGCTGAAGCTTTCTTT. Translating gives CASSQVVGTGGRAEAFF. The chain carries TRBV14 and TRBJ1-1; 11 nucleotides agree with TRBD1. Trimming cost V 1 base and J 6 bases; bases outside gene matches: 10. The CDR3 extends over 17 amino acids. Germline CDR1 and CDR2: SGHDN and FVKESK.

V usage is TRBV29-1 and J usage is TRBJ2-3, with D maybe TRBD1 (6 bases). Germline-derived CDR1 and CDR2 are SQVTM and ANQGSEA. V gave up 6 bases and J gave up 3 bases, with 16 bases separating them. The CDR3 length is 14 residues. CDR3: CSVRVSGATDTQYF. The CDR3 DNA sequence: TGCAGCGTGAGGGTCTCAGGGGCTACAGATACGCAGTATTTT.

There are a few counts of this clone. The rearrangement joins TRBV7-9 to TRBJ2-1; D ambiguous. CDR1 SEHNR and CDR2 FQNEAQ come from the germline V gene (reference sequence). This CDR3 has 15 amino acids. Deletions cut 3 bases from V and 3 bases from J, with 12 bases between. The CDR3 is CASSFLVLSYNEQFF. In nucleotides, the CDR3 is TGTGCCAGCAGCTTTCTTGTCCTTAGCTACAATGAGCAGTTCTTC.

The chain is built from TRBV6-5 and TRBJ2-1; 7 bases map to TRBD1. Germline CDR1 is MNHEY and CDR2 is SVGAGI. Losses at the gene ends were 5 bases for V and 9 bases for J; bases not matched to a gene: 7. This CDR3 comprises 13 residues. This CDR3 reads CASSTGVRGEQFF. CDR3 bases: TGTGCCAGCAGTACAGGGGTCCGGGGTGAGCAGTTCTTC.

This chain joins TRBV18 and TRBJ2-5, with D unclear. The germline V gene encodes CDR1 KGHSH and CDR2 LQKENI. V was shortened by 0 bases and J by 6 bases, with 5 bases between the two germline ends. The CDR3 contains 12 residues. CDR3 loop: CASSPPGQTQYF. CDR3 bases: TGTGCCAGCTCACCACCTGGCCAGACCCAGTACTTC.

The chain combines TRBV28 with TRBJ2-7; a possible D gene is TRBD1 (6 bases). V was trimmed by 3 bases and J by 3 bases, leaving 18 bases between them. The germline gives CDR1 MDHEN, CDR2 SYDVKM. The length of the CDR3 is 16 residues. The DNA for the CDR3 is TGTGCCAGCAGTTTTGTTTATAGAACAGGGCTCTACGAGCAGTACTTC. This gives the protein CASSFVYRTGLYEQYF. The whole variable domain, filled in from reference TRBV28 and TRBJ2-7, reads DVKVTQSSRYLVKRTGEKVFLECVQDMDHENMFWYRQDPGLGLRLIYFSYDVKMKEKGDIPEGYSVSREKKERFSLILESASTNQTSMYLCASSFVYRTGLYEQYFGPGTRLTVT.

The chain uses TRBV7-2 and TRBJ2-3; 16 nucleotides line up with TRBD2. The CDR3 contains 19 residues. Germline V gives CDR1 SGHTA, CDR2 FQGNSA. Unmatched junction bases numbered 10, after V lost 4 bases and J lost 3 bases. CDR3 DNA sequence: TGTGCCAGCAGCTGGGGGACTAGCGGGAGGGCCTCGGAAACAGATACGCAGTATTTT. It codes for CASSWGTSGRASETDTQYF.

V gene TRBV15 combines with J gene TRBJ2-1; the match to TRBD1 covers 8 bases. Germline CDR1 reads LNHNV; CDR2 reads YYDKDF (reference sequence). The CDR3 runs 13 residues. Trimming removed 5 bases from V and 4 bases from J; junction bases left unmatched: 1. The DNA of the CDR3 is TGTGCCACCAGCGGACAGGGATACAATGAGCAGTTCTTC. It specifies CATSGQGYNEQFF. Full variable domain (rest looked up from reference TRBV15 and TRBJ2-1): DAMVIQNPRYQVTQFGKPVTLSCSQTLNHNVMYWYQQKSSQAPKLLFHYYDKDFNNEADTPDNFQSRRPNTSFCFLDIRSPGLGDTAMYLCATSGQGYNEQFFGPGTRLTVL.

To note about this clone: The sample contains more than one DNA sequence encoding this CDR3. This rearrangement joins TRBV5-1 to TRBJ1-1; no reliable D call. Germline CDR1 SGHRS, CDR2 YFSETQ. With 0 bases removed from V and 1 base from J, the gap between germline ends came to 7 bases. This CDR3 is 14 amino acids long. CDR3: CASSLGQSNTEAFF. The CDR3 nucleotides read TGCGCCAGCAGCTTGGGTCAGTCGAACACTGAAGCTTTCTTT.

This chain joins TRBV5-1 and TRBJ2-5; possibly TRBD2 for D (5 bases). V lost 3 bases to trimming and J lost 5 bases, with 17 bases between them. This CDR3 is 15 amino acids long. From germline, CDR1 is SGHRS and CDR2 YFSETQ. The DNA for the CDR3 is TGCGCCAGCAGCTCGGGTCCGGGGATAGGGGAGACCCAGTACTTC. It encodes CASSSGPGIGETQYF. Using reference TRBV5-1 and TRBJ2-5 for the parts outside the CDR3, the full variable domain is KAGVTQTPRYLIKTRGQQVTLSCSPISGHRSVSWYQQTPGQGLQFLFEYFSETQRNKGNFPGRFSGRQFSNSRSEMNVSTLELGDSALYLCASSSGPGIGETQYFGPGTRLLVL.

The V call is TRBV10-2, the J call TRBJ2-1; perhaps TRBD2 as D (5 bases). The V gene lost 7 bases and the J gene lost 8 bases, with 9 bases spanning the gap. The CDR3 is 11 residues long. CDR1 is WSHSY and CDR2 is SAAADI in the germline V gene. CDR3 DNA: TGCGCCAGCAATCGGGGAGATGAGCAGTTCTTC. Translating it yields CASNRGDEQFF.

The CDR3 region has the DNA TGTGCCAGCAGCCGACAGGGAGACTATGGCTACACCTTC. Protein sequence: CASSRQGDYGYTF. The chain has TRBV11-2 and TRBJ1-2; 7 bases line up with TRBD1. The length of the CDR3 is 13 residues. Germline-derived CDR1 and CDR2 are SGHAT and FQNNGV. Trimming at V came to 5 bases and at J to 3 bases, leaving 3 bases not matched to a gene.

The chain links TRBV20-1 to TRBJ1-5; TRBD1 might be the D (5 bases). Germline V lookup: CDR1 DFQATT, CDR2 SNEGSKA (reference sequence). Trimming left V 3 bases short and J 7 bases short, with 13 bases between. CDR3 length: 13 amino acids. The CDR3 is CSASQGVGQPQHF. The CDR3 DNA reads as TGCAGTGCTAGTCAAGGGGTGGGACAGCCCCAGCATTTT.

V and J are TRBV7-2 and TRBJ2-7, with D possibly being TRBD2 (5 bases). The V gene lost 1 base and the J gene lost 0 bases, with 10 bases spanning the gap. The CDR3 has 15 amino acids. Germline CDR1 and CDR2: SGHTA and FQGNSA. The CDR3 nucleotides are TGTGCCAGCAGCTTAGGTATAGGGAGCTCCTACGAGCAGTACTTC. Translated, it gives CASSLGIGSSYEQYF.

This chain joins TRBV21-1 and TRBJ2-1; the table's D call of TRBD1 was not tested on the DNA. TRBV21-1 counts as a pseudogene. The CDR3 has 20 amino acids. The DNA for the CDR3 is TGTGCCAGCAGTCCCCCTTCGCCCCAGGGGCCTAAAGCCGATACGGCTACCCAGTTCTTC. It yields the protein CASSPPSPQGPKADTATQFF.

The chain has TRBV27 and TRBJ1-2; D might be TRBD1 (6 bases). Trimming shortened V by 5 bases and J by 7 bases, and 14 bases separated the two germline ends. The germline gives CDR1 MNHEY, CDR2 SMNVEV (reference sequence). The CDR3 runs to 13 residues. CDR3 protein: CASSEQGLLGYTF. The CDR3 DNA follows: TGTGCCAGCAGTGAACAGGGTTTGCTTGGCTACACCTTC.

The chain has TRBV6-7 and TRBJ1-1; 8 nucleotides agree with TRBD1. TRBV6-7 belongs to the ORF category, with a function that is uncertain. There are 20 residues in the CDR3. Trimming took 4 bases from V and 0 from J; bases not matched to a gene: 19. The CDR3 region has the DNA TGTGCCAGCAGTTTCGGACAGGGTAAGTCTTGTAACCGTGTGAACACTGAAGCTTTCTTT. It translates to CASSFGQGKSCNRVNTEAFF.

The V call is TRBV10-1, the J call TRBJ2-2; D might be TRBD2 (6 bases). CDR3 length: 14 amino acids. The germline gives CDR1 WNHNN, CDR2 SYGVQD (reference sequence). Trimming took off 3 bases at V and 6 bases at J, with 11 bases between the two ends. The CDR3 reads CASSDPGGPGELFF. CDR3 bases: TGCGCCAGCAGTGATCCTGGAGGGCCCGGGGAGCTGTTTTTT.

In nucleotides, the CDR3 is TGTGCCAGTAGTATAGCGGGGGGCCGGACCGGGGAGCTGTTTTTT. Protein sequence: CASSIAGGRTGELFF. V usage is TRBV19 and J usage is TRBJ2-2; a possible D gene is TRBD2 (7 bases). V was cut by 1 base and J by 5 bases, with 11 bases left in between. The CDR3 consists of 15 residues. Per the germline V gene, CDR1 is LNHDA and CDR2 is SQIVND (reference sequence).

About this clone itself: At one boundary the junction diverges from the germline segment, which might be a read error. The chain carries TRBV18 and TRBJ2-7; TRBD2 might be the D (6 bases). In germline, CDR1 is KGHSH, CDR2 LQKENI. The CDR3 contains 18 residues. For the CDR3, the DNA is TGTGCCAGCTCACTGCAGACAACCGGGACGGGACTCTCCCACGAGCAGTACTTC. This gives the protein CASSLQTTGTGLSHEQYF.

The CDR3 DNA reads TGTGCCAGCAGTTACAGGACTGATCCCCGGGAGCTGTTTTTT. This translates into CASSYRTDPRELFF. The chain uses TRBV6-5 and TRBJ2-2; D might be TRBD2 (5 bases). The CDR3 covers 14 residues. Trimming shortened V by 2 bases and J by 9 bases, and 13 bases separated the two germline ends. Germline V gives CDR1 MNHEY, CDR2 SVGAGI.

The rearrangement uses TRBV4-3 and TRBJ1-6; no clear D. Trimming pared 1 base from V and 10 bases from J, leaving 8 bases between. The CDR3 covers 13 residues. CDR1 is LGHNA, CDR2 YSLEER, per germline. In nucleotides, the CDR3 is TGCGCCAGCAGCCAAGCTGAGGGATCACCCCTCCACTTT. This translates into CASSQAEGSPLHF.

The V gene is TRBV2, the J gene TRBJ2-5; perhaps TRBD1 as D (6 bases). The CDR3 runs 13 residues. Trimming took 8 bases from V and 3 from J, leaving 13 bases between them. Germline V lookup: CDR1 SNHLY, CDR2 FYNNEI. This CDR3 is CASFLWTEETQYF. The CDR3 nucleotides are TGTGCCAGCTTTTTGTGGACAGAAGAGACCCAGTACTTC.

The rearrangement links TRBV6-5 to TRBJ1-4; 7 positions agree with TRBD1. This CDR3 contains 14 residues. Germline V gene lookup returns CDR1 MNHEY and CDR2 SVGAGI. The trim removed 6 bases at V and 5 bases at J, leaving 6 bases unmatched. The CDR3 is CASRSPGQNEKLFF. DNA for the CDR3: TGTGCCAGCAGGTCCCCGGGACAGAATGAAAAACTGTTTTTT.

The chain couples TRBV7-9 to TRBJ1-2, with D tentatively TRBD1 (5 bases). V was trimmed by 4 bases and J by 5 bases, leaving 23 bases between them. CDR1 and CDR2 from the germline V gene are SEHNR and FQNEAQ (reference sequence). The CDR3 consists of 17 residues. The CDR3 DNA sequence: TGTGCCAGCAGCTCGGCCCCCCCAGGGAGGAAAGGTTATGGCTACACCTTC. The encoded protein is CASSSAPPGRKGYGYTF.

V gene TRBV24-1 combines with J gene TRBJ2-5, with TRBD1 identical over 10 bases. The length of the CDR3 is 15 residues. J was trimmed by 5 bases and V by 2 bases; bases with no gene match: 4. From germline, CDR1 is KGHDR and CDR2 SFDVKD. CDR3 DNA: TGTGCCACCAGTGATTACAGGGACAGGGGTGAGACCCAGTACTTC. As protein: CATSDYRDRGETQYF.

The chain couples TRBV27 to TRBJ2-7, with 7 bases fitting TRBD1. Germline V gene sequence: CDR1 MNHEY, CDR2 SMNVEV (reference sequence). The trim removed 2 bases at V and 6 bases at J, leaving 4 bases unmatched. This CDR3 has 13 residues. This CDR3 is CASSLAHRGEQYF. The CDR3 region has the DNA TGTGCCAGCAGTTTAGCGCACAGGGGCGAGCAGTACTTC.

This chain links TRBV19 with TRBJ2-1, with a tentative D call TRBD2 (6 bases). From germline, CDR1 is LNHDA and CDR2 SQIVND (reference sequence). The length of the CDR3 is 14 residues. With 6 bases removed from V and 3 bases from J, the gap between germline ends came to 12 bases. Written as DNA, the CDR3 is TGTGCCAGTAGGCGGGACGACGGCTACAATGAGCAGTTCTTC. Residues: CASRRDDGYNEQFF.

The V gene is TRBV6-2 or TRBV6-3, the J gene TRBJ2-7, with 9 positions matching TRBD2. Germline CDR1 is MNHEY and CDR2 is SVGEGT. The CDR3 runs to 19 residues. J gave up 6 bases and V 2 bases, and 20 bases lay outside the gene matches. DNA of the CDR3: TGTGCCAGCAGTTACACGCCCTTGAGGGGCGGGAGGGCCGGGGGCGAGCAGTACGTC. Its translation: CASSYTPLRGGRAGGEQYV.

The chain joins TRBV4-1 to TRBJ1-2; D remains ambiguous. Germline V lookup: CDR1 MGHRA, CDR2 YSYEKL. The V end lost 4 bases, the J end lost 2 bases, and 14 bases lay between the germline ends. CDR3 length equals 15 residues. The CDR3 loop reads CASSPGQQRNYGYTF. DNA of the CDR3: TGCGCCAGCAGCCCCGGCCAACAGAGAAACTATGGCTACACCTTC.